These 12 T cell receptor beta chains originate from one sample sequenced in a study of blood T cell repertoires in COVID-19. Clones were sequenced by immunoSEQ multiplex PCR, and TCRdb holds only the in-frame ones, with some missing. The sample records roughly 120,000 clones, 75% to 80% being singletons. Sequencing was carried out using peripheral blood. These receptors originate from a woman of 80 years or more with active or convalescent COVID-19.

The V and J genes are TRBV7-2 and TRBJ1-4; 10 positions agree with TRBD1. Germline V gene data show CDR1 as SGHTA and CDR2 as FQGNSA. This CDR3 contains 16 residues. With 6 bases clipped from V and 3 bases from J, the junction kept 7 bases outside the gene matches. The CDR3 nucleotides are TGTGCCAGCAGTCGACAGGGGGCTCTTGCTAATGAAAAACTGTTTTTT. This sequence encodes CASSRQGALANEKLFF.

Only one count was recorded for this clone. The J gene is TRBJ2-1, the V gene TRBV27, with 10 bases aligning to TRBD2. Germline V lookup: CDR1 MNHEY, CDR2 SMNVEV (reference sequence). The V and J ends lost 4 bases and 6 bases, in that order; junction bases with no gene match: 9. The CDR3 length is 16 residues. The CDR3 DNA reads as TGTGCCAGCAGTTCCCGGCTAGCGGGAGATCTCAATGAGCAGTTCTTC. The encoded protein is CASSSRLAGDLNEQFF.

CDR3 DNA: TGTGCCAGCAGTTTATCCGGGACTAGCGGGAGGGCTCGACTTTACAATGAGCAGTTCTTC. It codes for CASSLSGTSGRARLYNEQFF. This chain links TRBV27 with TRBJ2-1, with 16 bases that match TRBD2. Per germline, CDR1 MNHEY and CDR2 SMNVEV (reference sequence). CDR3 length: 20 amino acids. V lost 0 bases to trimming and J lost 4 bases; unmatched junction nucleotides: 9.

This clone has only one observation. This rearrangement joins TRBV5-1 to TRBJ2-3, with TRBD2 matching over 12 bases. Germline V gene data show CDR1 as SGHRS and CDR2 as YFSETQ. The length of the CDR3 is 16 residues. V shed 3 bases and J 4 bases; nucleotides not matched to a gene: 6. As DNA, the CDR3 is TGCGCCAGCAGCTACCTAGCGGGAGGGCCATCAGATACGCAGTATTTT. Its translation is CASSYLAGGPSDTQYF.

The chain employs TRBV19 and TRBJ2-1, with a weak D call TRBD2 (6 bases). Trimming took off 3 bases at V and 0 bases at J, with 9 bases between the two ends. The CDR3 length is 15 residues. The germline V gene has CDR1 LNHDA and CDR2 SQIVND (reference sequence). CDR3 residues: CASSIFGSSYNEQFF. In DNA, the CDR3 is TGTGCCAGTAGTATTTTCGGGAGCTCCTACAATGAGCAGTTCTTC. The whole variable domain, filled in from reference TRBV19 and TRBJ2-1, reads DGGITQSPKYLFRKEGQNVTLSCEQNLNHDAMYWYRQDPGQGLRLIYYSQIVNDFQKGDIAEGYSVSREKKESFPLTVTSAQKNPTAFYLCASSIFGSSYNEQFFGPGTRLTVL.

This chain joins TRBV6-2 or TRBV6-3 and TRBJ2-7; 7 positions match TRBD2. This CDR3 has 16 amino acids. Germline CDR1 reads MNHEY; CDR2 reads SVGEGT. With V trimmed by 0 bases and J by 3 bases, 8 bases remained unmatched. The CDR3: CASSYSREWGGYEQYF. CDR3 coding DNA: TGTGCCAGCAGTTACTCGCGGGAATGGGGGGGCTACGAGCAGTACTTC.

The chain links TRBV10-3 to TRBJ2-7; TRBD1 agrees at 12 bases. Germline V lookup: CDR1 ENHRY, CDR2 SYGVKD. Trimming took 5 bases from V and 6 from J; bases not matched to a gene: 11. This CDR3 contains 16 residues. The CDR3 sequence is CAISQLTGTGGFEQYF. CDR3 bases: TGTGCCATCAGTCAGCTGACCGGGACAGGGGGCTTCGAGCAGTACTTC.

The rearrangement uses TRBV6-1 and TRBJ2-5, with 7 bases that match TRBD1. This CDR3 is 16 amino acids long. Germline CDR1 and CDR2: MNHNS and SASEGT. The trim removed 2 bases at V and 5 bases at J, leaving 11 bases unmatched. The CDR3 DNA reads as TGTGCCAGCAGTGAACATCCGGGCAGGGGGACCGAGACCCAGTACTTC. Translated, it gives CASSEHPGRGTETQYF.

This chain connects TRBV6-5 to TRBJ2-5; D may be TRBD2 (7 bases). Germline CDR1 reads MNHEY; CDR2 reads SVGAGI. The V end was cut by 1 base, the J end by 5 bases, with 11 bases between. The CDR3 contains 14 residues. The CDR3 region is CASSYWGGAETQYF. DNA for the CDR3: TGTGCCAGCAGTTACTGGGGGGGCGCGGAGACCCAGTACTTC.

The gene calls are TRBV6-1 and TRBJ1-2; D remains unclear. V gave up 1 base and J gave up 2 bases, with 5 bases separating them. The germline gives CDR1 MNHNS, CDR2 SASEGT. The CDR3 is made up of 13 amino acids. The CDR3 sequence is CASSEDSNYGYTF. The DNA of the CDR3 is TGTGCCAGCAGTGAAGACAGCAACTATGGCTACACCTTC.

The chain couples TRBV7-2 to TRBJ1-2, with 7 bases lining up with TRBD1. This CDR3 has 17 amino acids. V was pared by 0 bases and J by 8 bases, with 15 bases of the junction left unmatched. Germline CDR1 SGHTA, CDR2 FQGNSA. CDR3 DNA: TGTGCCAGCAGCTTAGCTGGCAGGGGGGCGATTGTAGGAGGCTACACCTTC. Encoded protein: CASSLAGRGAIVGGYTF.

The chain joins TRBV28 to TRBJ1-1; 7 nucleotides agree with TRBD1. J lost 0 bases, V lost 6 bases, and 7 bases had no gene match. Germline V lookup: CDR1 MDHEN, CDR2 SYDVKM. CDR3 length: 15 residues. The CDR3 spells CASSPTGTLNTEAFF. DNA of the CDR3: TGTGCCAGCAGCCCGACAGGGACGCTGAACACTGAAGCTTTCTTT.